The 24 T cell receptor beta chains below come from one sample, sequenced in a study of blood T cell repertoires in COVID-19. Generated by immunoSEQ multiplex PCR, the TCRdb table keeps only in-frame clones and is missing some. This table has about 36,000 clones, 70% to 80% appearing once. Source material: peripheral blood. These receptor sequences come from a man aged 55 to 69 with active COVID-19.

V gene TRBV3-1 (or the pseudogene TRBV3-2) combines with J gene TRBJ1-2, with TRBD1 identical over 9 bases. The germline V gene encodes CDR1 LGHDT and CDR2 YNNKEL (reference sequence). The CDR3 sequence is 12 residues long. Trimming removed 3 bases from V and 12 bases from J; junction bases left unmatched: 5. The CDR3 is CASSHLQGANTF. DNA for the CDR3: TGTGCCAGCAGCCATCTACAGGGGGCAAACACCTTC.

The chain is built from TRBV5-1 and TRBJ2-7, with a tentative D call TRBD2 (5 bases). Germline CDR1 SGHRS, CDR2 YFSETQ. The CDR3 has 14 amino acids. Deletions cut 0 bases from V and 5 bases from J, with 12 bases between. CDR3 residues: CASSLALALDEQYF. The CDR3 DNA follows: TGCGCCAGCAGCTTGGCCCTAGCCCTCGACGAGCAGTACTTC.

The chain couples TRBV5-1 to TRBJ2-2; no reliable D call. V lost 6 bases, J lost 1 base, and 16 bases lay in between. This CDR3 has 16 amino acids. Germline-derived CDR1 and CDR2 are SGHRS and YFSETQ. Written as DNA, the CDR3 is TGCGCCAGCACCAAGGTTGGGCAGTTGAACACCGGGGAGCTGTTTTTT. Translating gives CASTKVGQLNTGELFF. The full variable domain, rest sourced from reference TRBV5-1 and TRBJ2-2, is KAGVTQTPRYLIKTRGQQVTLSCSPISGHRSVSWYQQTPGQGLQFLFEYFSETQRNKGNFPGRFSGRQFSNSRSEMNVSTLELGDSALYLCASTKVGQLNTGELFFGEGSRLTVL.

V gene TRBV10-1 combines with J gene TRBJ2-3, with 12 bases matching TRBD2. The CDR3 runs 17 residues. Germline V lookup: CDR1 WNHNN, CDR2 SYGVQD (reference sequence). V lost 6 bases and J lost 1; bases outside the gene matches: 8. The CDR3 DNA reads TGCGCCAGCAGCTCACCTTGGACTAGCGGGGGCACAGATACGCAGTATTTT. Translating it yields CASSSPWTSGGTDTQYF.

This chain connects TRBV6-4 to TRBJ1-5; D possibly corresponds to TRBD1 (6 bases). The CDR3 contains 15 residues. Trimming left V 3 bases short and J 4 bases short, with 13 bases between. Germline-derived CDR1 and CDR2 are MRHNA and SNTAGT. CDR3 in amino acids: CASSEIAGANQPQHF. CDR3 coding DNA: TGTGCCAGCAGTGAAATTGCAGGGGCTAATCAGCCCCAGCATTTT.

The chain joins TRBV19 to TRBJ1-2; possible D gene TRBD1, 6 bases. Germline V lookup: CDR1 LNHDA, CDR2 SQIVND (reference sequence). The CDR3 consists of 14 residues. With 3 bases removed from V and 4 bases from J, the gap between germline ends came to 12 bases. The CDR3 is CASSIQRGTYGYTF. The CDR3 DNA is TGTGCCAGTAGTATTCAAAGGGGGACCTATGGCTACACCTTC.

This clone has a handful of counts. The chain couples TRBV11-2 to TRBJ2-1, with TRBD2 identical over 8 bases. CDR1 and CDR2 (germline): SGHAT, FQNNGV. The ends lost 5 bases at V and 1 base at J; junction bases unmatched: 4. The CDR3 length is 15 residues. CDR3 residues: CASSLRGGSYNEQFF. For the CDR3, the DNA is TGTGCCAGCAGCCTTCGGGGGGGGTCCTACAATGAGCAGTTCTTC. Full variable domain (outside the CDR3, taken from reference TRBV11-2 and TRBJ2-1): EAGVAQSPRYKIIEKRQSVAFWCNPISGHATLYWYQQILGQGPKLLIQFQNNGVVDDSQLPKDRFSAERLKGVDSTLKIQPAKLEDSAVYLCASSLRGGSYNEQFFGPGTRLTVL.

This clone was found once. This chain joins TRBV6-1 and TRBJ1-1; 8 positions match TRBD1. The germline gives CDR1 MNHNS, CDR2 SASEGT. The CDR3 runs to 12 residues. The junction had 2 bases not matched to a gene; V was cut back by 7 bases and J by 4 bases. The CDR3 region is CASNTGGTEAFF. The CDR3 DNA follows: TGTGCCAGCAACACAGGGGGCACTGAAGCTTTCTTT.

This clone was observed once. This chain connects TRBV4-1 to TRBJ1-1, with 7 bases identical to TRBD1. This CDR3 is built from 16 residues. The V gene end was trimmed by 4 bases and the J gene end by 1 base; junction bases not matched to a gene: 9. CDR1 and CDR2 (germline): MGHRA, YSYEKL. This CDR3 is CASSLPTGWGNTEAFF. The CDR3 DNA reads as TGCGCCAGCAGCCTCCCGACAGGGTGGGGGAACACTGAAGCTTTCTTT.

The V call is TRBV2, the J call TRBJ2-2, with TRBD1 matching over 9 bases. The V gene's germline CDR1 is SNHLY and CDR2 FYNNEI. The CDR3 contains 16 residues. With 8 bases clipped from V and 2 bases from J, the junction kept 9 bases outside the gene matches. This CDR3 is CASDSPGQGNTGELFF. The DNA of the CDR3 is TGTGCCAGCGACAGCCCGGGACAGGGAAACACCGGGGAGCTGTTTTTT.

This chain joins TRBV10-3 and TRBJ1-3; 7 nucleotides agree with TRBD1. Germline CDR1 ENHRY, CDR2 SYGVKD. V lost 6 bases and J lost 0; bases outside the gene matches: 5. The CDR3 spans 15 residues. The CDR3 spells CAISYGTDSGNTIYF. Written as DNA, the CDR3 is TGTGCCATCAGCTACGGGACAGACTCTGGAAACACCATATATTTT.

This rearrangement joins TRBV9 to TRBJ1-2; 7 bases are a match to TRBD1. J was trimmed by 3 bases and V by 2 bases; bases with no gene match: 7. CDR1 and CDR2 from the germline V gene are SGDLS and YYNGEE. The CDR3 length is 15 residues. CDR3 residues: CASSVAGGTDYGYTF. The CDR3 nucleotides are TGTGCCAGCAGCGTTGCAGGGGGAACCGACTATGGCTACACCTTC.

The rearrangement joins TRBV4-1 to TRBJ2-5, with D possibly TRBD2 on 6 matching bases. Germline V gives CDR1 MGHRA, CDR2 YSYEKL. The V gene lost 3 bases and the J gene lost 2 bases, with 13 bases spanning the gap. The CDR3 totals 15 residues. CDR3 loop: CASSHPGLAQETQYF. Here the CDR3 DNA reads TGCGCCAGCAGCCACCCGGGACTGGCACAAGAGACCCAGTACTTC.

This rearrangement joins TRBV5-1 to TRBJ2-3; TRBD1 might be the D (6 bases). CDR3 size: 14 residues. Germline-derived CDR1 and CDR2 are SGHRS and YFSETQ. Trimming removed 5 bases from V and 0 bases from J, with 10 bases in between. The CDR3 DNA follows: TGCGCCAGCAGATCCGGACAGAGCACAGATACGCAGTATTTT. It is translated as CASRSGQSTDTQYF.

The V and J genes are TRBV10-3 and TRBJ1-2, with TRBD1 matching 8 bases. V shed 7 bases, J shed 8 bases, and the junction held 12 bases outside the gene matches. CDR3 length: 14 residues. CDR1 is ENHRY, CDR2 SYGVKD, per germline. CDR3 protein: CAITKTGETGGYTF. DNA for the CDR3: TGTGCCATCACAAAGACAGGGGAAACGGGGGGCTACACCTTC.

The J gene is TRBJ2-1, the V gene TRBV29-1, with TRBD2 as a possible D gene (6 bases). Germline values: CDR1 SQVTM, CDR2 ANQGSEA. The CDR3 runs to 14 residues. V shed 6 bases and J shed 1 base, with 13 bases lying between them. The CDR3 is CSVAGGESYNEQFF. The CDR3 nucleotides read TGCAGCGTCGCCGGGGGTGAGTCCTACAATGAGCAGTTCTTC.

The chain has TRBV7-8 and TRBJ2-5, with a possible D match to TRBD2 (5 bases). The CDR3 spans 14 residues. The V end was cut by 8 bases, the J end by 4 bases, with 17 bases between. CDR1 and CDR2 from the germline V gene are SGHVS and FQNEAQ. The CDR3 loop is CASRYSGAGETQYF. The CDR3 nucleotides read TGTGCCAGCCGATACTCCGGTGCGGGAGAGACCCAGTACTTC.

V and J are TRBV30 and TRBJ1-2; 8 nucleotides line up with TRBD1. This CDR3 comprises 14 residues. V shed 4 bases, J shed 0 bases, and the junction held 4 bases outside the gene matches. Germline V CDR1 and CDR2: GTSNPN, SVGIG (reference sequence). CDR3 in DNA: TGTGCCTGGACCTCGACAGGGGCTAACTATGGCTACACCTTC. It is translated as CAWTSTGANYGYTF.

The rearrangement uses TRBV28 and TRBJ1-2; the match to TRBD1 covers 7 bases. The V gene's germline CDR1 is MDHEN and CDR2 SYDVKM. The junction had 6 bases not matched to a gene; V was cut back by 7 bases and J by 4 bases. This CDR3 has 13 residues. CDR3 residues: CASIETGTYGYTF. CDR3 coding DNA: TGTGCCAGCATCGAGACAGGGACCTATGGCTACACCTTC.

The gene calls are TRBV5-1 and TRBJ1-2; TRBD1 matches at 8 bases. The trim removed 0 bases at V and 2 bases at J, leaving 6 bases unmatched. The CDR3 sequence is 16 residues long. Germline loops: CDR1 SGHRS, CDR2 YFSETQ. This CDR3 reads CASSLGATGGNYGYTF. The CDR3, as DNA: TGCGCCAGCAGCTTGGGGGCCACAGGGGGGAACTATGGCTACACCTTC. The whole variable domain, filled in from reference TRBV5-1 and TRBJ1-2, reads KAGVTQTPRYLIKTRGQQVTLSCSPISGHRSVSWYQQTPGQGLQFLFEYFSETQRNKGNFPGRFSGRQFSNSRSEMNVSTLELGDSALYLCASSLGATGGNYGYTFGSGTRLTVV.

CDR3 coding DNA: TGTGCCAGCAGCCCGGGGGGAGTCTATGGCTACACCTTC. This sequence encodes CASSPGGVYGYTF. V and J are TRBV7-9 and TRBJ1-2; D may be TRBD1 (5 bases). Germline CDR1 reads SEHNR; CDR2 reads FQNEAQ (reference sequence). CDR3 length: 13 amino acids. With 5 bases removed from V and 4 bases from J, the gap between germline ends came to 11 bases.

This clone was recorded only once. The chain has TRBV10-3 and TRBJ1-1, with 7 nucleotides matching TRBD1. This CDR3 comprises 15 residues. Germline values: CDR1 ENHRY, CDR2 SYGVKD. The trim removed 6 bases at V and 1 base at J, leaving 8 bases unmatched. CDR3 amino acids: CAISGDSTGNTEAFF. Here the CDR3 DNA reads TGTGCCATCAGCGGGGACAGCACGGGGAACACTGAAGCTTTCTTT.

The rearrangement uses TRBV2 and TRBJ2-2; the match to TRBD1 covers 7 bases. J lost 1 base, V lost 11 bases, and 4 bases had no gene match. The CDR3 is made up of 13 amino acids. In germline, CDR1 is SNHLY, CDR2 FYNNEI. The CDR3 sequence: CADGQENTGELFF. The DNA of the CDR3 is TGTGCCGACGGACAGGAGAACACCGGGGAGCTGTTTTTT.

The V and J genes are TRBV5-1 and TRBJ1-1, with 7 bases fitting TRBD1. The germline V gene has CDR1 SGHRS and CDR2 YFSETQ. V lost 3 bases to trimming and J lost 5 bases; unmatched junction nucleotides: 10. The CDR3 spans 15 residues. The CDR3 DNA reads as TGCGCCAGCAGCTCAACCTACAGGGGTAATACTGAAGCTTTCTTT. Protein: CASSSTYRGNTEAFF. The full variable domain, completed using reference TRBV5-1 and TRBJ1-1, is KAGVTQTPRYLIKTRGQQVTLSCSPISGHRSVSWYQQTPGQGLQFLFEYFSETQRNKGNFPGRFSGRQFSNSRSEMNVSTLELGDSALYLCASSSTYRGNTEAFFGQGTRLTVV.